What follows is one T cell receptor beta chain and its context. The specificity of this receptor is unknown. The input lacks base qualities; no much larger clone sits a single base away. These data come from a study of CD8 T cells in Susac syndrome (dated by TCRdb to about 2019). About the full investigation: Repertoire sequencing was used to test whether CD8+ T cell activation and differentiation in Susac syndrome was antigen driven.

Overall study results and their limits: The TCR sequencing and HLA analysis was acknowledged to have included a relatively small number of individuals.

High-throughput TCR beta sequencing profiled peripheral blood CD8+ and CD4+ T cells from healthy donors, Susac syndrome patients and multiple sclerosis patients. Multiple sclerosis controls were treatment-naive patients with stable or active relapsing-remitting disease fulfilling revised McDonald criteria. Bulk CD8+ and CD4+ T cells were purified by magnetic negative isolation, whereas CD8+ TEMRA cells were enriched by FACS. Blood was drawn into EDTA tubes, processed within 24 hours, and PBMCs were isolated by density gradient centrifugation. PBMCs intended for TCR sequencing were cryopreserved in liquid nitrogen and thawed later in a water bath at 37 degrees C. A purity of at least 90% was achieved for sorted or isolated CD4+, CD8+ and CD8+ TEMRA cells. RNA was extracted using the RNeasy kit, and roughly 0.45 to 1 microgram was reverse transcribed with random hexamers. TCR beta CDR3 regions were amplified with the immunoSEQ multiplex PCR assay covering 54 Vbeta and 13 Jbeta segments. Bias from PCR amplification was corrected by using a synthetic template baseline for primer optimization and for computational correction. On the study's bioinformatics: Only productive sequences were kept, with reads annotated to V, D and J genes according to IMGT and analyzed in immunoSEQ Analyzer. Clonality was calculated as one minus the Shannon entropy normalized by log2 of the number of productive unique sequences. Public and private clones were assessed among the 100 most prevalent clones of each patient and control. Clones were defined as Susac-specific if absent from the healthy and MS cohorts, from 1052 published viral clones and from other ImmuneACCESS disease sequences. TCRdb applied fastp at Q25 and MiXCR to the public reads, then kept only in-frame beta chains. Each record represents a unique CDR3 protein, reported with the most common genes and DNA among its rows. V and J calls and clone size were set by TCRdb, not the authors. The sample has 200,000 or so distinct CDR3 sequences on record, nearly 95% of them singletons. Of the sample, roughly 0.088% falls within the top ten clones.

The cysteine opens and the phenylalanine closes a CDR3 of 12 amino acids. The read is trimmed to its CDR3 DNA, 36 bases read in frame from base 1. V was cut back by 0 bases and J by 9 bases, leaving a gap of 5 bases between them. Reading the germline V gene (reference sequence) gives CDR1 LNHNV and CDR2 YYDKDF. Sequencing was carried out using CD4+ T cells from PBMCs. The receptor chain draws on TRBV15 and TRBJ2-2, with the D gene not clear enough to name. The clonotype originates from a human donor with multiple sclerosis. This receptor has the CDR3 CATSRDTWELFF. The sequenced DNA is TGTGCCACCAGCAGAGATACCTGGGAGCTGTTTTTT.